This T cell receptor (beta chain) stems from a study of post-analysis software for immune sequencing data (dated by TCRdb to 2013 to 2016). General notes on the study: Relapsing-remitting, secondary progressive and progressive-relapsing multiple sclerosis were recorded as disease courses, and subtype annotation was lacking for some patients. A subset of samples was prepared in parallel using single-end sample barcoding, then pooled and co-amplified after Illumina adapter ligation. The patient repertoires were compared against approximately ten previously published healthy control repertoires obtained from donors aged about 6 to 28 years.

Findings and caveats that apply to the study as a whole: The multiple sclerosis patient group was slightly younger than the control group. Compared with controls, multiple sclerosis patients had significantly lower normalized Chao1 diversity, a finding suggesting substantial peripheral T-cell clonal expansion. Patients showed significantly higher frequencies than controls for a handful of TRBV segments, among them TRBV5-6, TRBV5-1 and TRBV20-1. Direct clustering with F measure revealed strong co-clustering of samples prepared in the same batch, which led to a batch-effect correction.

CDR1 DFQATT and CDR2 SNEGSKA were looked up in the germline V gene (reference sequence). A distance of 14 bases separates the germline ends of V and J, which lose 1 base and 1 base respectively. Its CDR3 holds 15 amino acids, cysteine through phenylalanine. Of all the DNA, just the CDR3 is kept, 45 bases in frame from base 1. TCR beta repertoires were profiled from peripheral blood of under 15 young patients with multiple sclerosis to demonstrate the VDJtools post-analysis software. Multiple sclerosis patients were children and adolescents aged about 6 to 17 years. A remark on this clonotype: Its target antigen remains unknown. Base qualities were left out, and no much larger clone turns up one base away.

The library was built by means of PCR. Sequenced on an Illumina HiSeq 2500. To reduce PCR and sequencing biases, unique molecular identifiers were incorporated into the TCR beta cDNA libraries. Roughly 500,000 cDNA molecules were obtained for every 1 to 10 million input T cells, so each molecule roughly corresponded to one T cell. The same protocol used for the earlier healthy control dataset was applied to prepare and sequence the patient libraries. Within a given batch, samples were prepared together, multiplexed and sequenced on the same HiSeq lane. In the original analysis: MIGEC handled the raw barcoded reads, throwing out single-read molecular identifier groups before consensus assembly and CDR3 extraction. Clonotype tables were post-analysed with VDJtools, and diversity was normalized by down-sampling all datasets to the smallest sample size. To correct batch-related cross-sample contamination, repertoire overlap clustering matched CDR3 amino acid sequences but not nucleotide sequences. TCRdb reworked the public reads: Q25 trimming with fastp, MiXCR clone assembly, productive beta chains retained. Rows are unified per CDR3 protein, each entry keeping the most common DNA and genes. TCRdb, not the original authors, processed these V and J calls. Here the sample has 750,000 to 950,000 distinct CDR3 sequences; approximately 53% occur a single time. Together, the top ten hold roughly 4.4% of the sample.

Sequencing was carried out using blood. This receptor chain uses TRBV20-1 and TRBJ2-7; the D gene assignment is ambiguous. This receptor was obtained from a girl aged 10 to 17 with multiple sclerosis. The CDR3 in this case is CSARVGFGRSYEQYF. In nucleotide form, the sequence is TGCAGTGCTAGAGTCGGGTTCGGCAGATCCTACGAGCAGTACTTC.